This TCR beta chain was recorded in a study of blood T cells in healthy people across ages. Study-wide findings and caveats: Per-million-T-cell TCR beta diversity fell roughly linearly with age.

Germline V CDR1 and CDR2: KGHDR, SFDVKD. Trimming removed 6 bases from V and 5 bases from J, with 24 bases in between. The CDR3 is 17 residues long. A note on this clonotype: Its antigen remains unidentified.

Primers used in a second PCR of roughly 7 to 12 cycles were a sample-barcoded 5' primer and a J-beta primer mix. MiXCR, run by TCRdb on the 5' RACE reads, gives a single entry per CDR3 protein. This table has fewer than 900,000 distinct CDR3 sequences, approximately 49% appearing once. In terms of origin and age, donors were healthy Caucasian individuals from Russia aged about 6 to 90. What was sequenced was blood. The V gene is TRBV24-1, the J gene TRBJ2-5; weak D call: TRBD2 (6 bases). The TCR sequence derives from a woman aged 55-70 years in good health. CDR3 amino acids: CATSLAARGVSKETQYF. Here the CDR3 DNA reads TGTGCCACCAGTTTAGCGGCTAGGGGTGTGAGTAAGGAGACCCAGTACTTC.